The present T cell receptor beta chain was sequenced within a study of CD8+CD57+ T cells in acquired aplastic anemia. Turning to the study itself: Sorted CD4+ and CD8+ cell DNA averaged roughly 3.2 ug.

CDR3 length: 16 residues. The V gene lost 4 bases and the J gene lost 8 bases, with 20 bases spanning the gap. General study findings and limits: Between patients and controls, around 27 CD8+ CDR3 sequences were found in common.

Comments on this clonotype: Its antigen remains unknown.

The TCR beta profiling, which covered VDJ combination and CDR3 sequence, was carried out using genomic DNA as the template. TCRdb called the reads again in MiXCR, with one record for every CDR3 protein. The sample carries approximately 190,000 distinct CDR3 sequences, around 66% recorded once. The chain uses TRBV12-3 or TRBV12-4 and TRBJ1-4, with a possible D match to TRBD1 (5 bases). This sequence originates from a human donor with severe aplastic anemia or a healthy control (not recorded which). Source material: sorted CD4+, CD8+, or CD8+CD57+ T cells (not recorded which) from PBMCs. The CDR3: CASSSTGTSVEEKLFF. The CDR3 DNA follows: TGTGCCAGCAGTTCAACCGGGACTAGTGTAGAGGAAAAACTGTTTTTT.